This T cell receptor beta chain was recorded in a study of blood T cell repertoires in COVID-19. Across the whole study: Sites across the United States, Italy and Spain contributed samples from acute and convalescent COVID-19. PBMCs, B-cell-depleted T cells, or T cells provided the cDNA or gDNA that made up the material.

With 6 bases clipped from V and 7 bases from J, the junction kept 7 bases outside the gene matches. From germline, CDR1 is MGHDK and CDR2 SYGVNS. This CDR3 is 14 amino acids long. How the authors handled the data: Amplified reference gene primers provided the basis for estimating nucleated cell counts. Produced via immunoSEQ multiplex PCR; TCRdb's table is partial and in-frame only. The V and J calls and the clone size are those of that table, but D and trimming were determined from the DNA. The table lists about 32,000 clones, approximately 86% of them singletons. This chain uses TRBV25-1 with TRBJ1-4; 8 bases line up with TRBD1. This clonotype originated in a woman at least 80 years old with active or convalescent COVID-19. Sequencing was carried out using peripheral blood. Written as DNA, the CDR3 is TGTGCCAGCAGACCCAGGACAGGGTTTGAAAAACTGTTTTTT. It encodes CASRPRTGFEKLFF.